This TCR beta chain was observed in a study of T-cell reconstitution after alpha-beta-depleted transplantation in children. This clonotype has just a few counts. Unique molecular identifiers featured in how the TCRbeta library was prepared. TCRdb analysed the PCR reads with MiXCR anew, one entry per CDR3 protein. The profile shows hundreds of thousands of distinct CDR3 sequences, over 10% of them singletons. This specimen consisted of PBMCs, obtained before TCRalphabeta/CD19-depleted stem cell transplant. The receptor comes from a girl between 2 and 10 years old with congenital amegakaryocytic thrombocytopenia, due to receive a stem cell transplant.

CDR3 sequence (DNA): TGTGCCAGCAGTTTATTGGGGACTCTCGAAGAGGCTAACTATGGCTACACCTTC. Its translation: CASSLLGTLEEANYGYTF. The rearrangement joins TRBV12-3 or TRBV12-4 to TRBJ1-2; D possibly corresponds to TRBD1 (5 bases). Trimming removed 2 bases at V and 0 bases at J, with 19 bases between. The CDR3 spans 18 residues.